This TCR beta chain was recorded in a study of blood T cell repertoires in COVID-19 (dated by TCRdb to the early 2020s). Some background on the complete study: Samples covering the acute and convalescent phases of COVID-19 were provided by collaborators in the United States, Italy and Spain. The repertoires were released in a freely available public database intended as a resource for research on the immune response to SARS-CoV-2. Samples were obtained from the ongoing ImmuneRACE study (first 160 participants) and from over 1,000 subjects provided by 6 global collaborators. Where available, HLA class I and class II types were taken from metadata supplied by the sample provider and were not determined by assay-based typing. The material from the prospective study consisted of cDNA or gDNA derived from T cells, B-cell-depleted T cells, or PBMCs. Deeply sampled blood TCRbeta repertoires from subjects exposed to, actively infected with, or recovered from COVID-19 were included in the dataset. Sample metadata almost always included a de-identified subject ID, COVID-19 status, age in years and sex.

TCRbeta CDR3 regions were amplified from genomic DNA using the immunoSEQ Assay, a bias-controlled multiplex PCR. As for the authors' bioinformatics: Within the assay, amplification of reference gene primers was used to estimate how many nucleated cells each sample contained. To quantify the absolute abundance of each unique TCRbeta CDR3 rearrangement, sequence reads were collapsed and filtered. For each sample, productive Simpson clonality was calculated as the square root of Simpson's diversity index across productive rearrangements. TCRdb provides this immuneACCESS table in a form limited to in-frame rearrangements. Some clones are lacking; in checked studies, under half of them reflect an unresolved V gene, and why the rest are absent is not known. V, J and clone size derive from that table, while D and trimming were established from the DNA sequence. The sample has roughly 53,000 clones on record, about 76% of them singletons. The ten largest clones add up to approximately 20% of the sample.

Overall results and qualifications from the work: The quantity of clinical and demographic metadata differed by source and by participant and was supplied without curation.

The collaborating institutions used their own protocols to collect whole blood in K2EDTA tubes. For TCRbeta analysis, collaborators shipped samples in one of three forms: frozen whole blood, isolated PBMCs, or DNA extracted from either of those sample types. As regards this clone: Its cognate antigen has yet to be identified. No base-level quality is on record; no much larger clone is a single base apart.

Reading from cysteine to phenylalanine, the CDR3 counts 14 amino acids. Left in the record is the CDR3 DNA by itself, 42 bases read in frame from the first base. The junction carries 19 bases between V and J, which are trimmed by 6 bases and 8 bases respectively. Via the germline V gene, CDR1 is MNHEY and CDR2 SVGAGI. This receptor was identified in a middle-aged man with active or convalescent COVID-19. Sequenced input: peripheral blood. The chain is encoded by TRBV6-5 joined to TRBJ2-5; the D gene cannot be named for sure. The CDR3 reads as follows: CASRPSLATVTQYF. Read as DNA, the sequence is TGTGCCAGCAGACCCAGTTTGGCCACCGTAACCCAGTACTTC.